This TCR beta chain is from a study of blood T cell repertoires in COVID-19. Overall study context: Specimens from acute and convalescent COVID-19 originated in the United States, Italy and Spain.

Those who participated ranged in age from roughly 18 to 95 years and resided in about two dozen US areas. Participants' own reports of clinical history determined their cohort assignment. In the original workflow: Researchers report that nucleated cell counts were estimated from reference gene primer amplification. Clones were read by immunoSEQ multiplex PCR, and TCRdb kept only the in-frame ones, dropping some. D and trimming come from the DNA, and the V and J calls and clone size come from that table. The sample holds roughly 180,000 clones, around 82% seen once. Sequencing used PBMCs or T cells enriched from blood (not recorded which). This sequence was found in a woman in her 50s in a cohort exposed to, infected with or recovered from COVID-19 (not recorded which).

The CDR3 DNA follows: TGTGCCAGCAGAAACAGGAGAGACACTGAAGCTTTCTTT. This sequence encodes CASRNRRDTEAFF. This sequence joins TRBV6-4 and TRBJ1-1; maybe TRBD1 (5 bases). Per the germline V gene, CDR1 is MRHNA and CDR2 is SNTAGT. Trimming cost V 6 bases and J 3 bases, with 11 bases left between them. The CDR3 consists of 13 residues.